The rows below give T cell receptor beta chains drawn from one sample of a study of early T cells in non-severe SARS-CoV-2 infection. TCRdb redid the calling of the 5' RACE reads with MiXCR, one entry per CDR3 protein. The data contain some 120,000 distinct CDR3 sequences, about 15% of them singletons. Sequencing was performed on whole blood. The receptors come from an adult who was a healthcare worker with PCR-confirmed SARS-CoV-2 infection or an uninfected control (not recorded which). CDR3s include the opening cysteine and the closing phenylalanine or tryptophan. Only part of the rows carry a size: once, few, many, or a class if the clone is expanded.

j_call | clone_size | v_call | cdr3_aa
TRBJ2-5 | - | TRBV7-9 | CASSSPADRGSETQYF
TRBJ2-1 | few | TRBV5-1 | CASSLEAEQFF
TRBJ2-5 | - | TRBV7-2 | CASSPRGLAGQETQYF
TRBJ1-5 | - | TRBV4-1 | CASSQDGHPSNQPQHF
TRBJ2-5 | - | TRBV6-5 | CASSYSTSSVGETQYF
TRBJ2-7 | many | TRBV4-1 | CASSQGGGSSYEQYF
TRBJ2-5 | - | TRBV20-1 | CSARTVQETQYF
TRBJ2-2 | once | TRBV7-6 | CASRSGGTGELFF
TRBJ1-5 | few | TRBV20-1 | CSARVGGLDGNQPQHF
TRBJ2-7 | few | TRBV5-1 | CASSLEDGYEQYF
TRBJ1-5 | few | TRBV7-2 | CASSPVGHSNQPQHF
TRBJ1-1 | few | TRBV10-3 | CAIRTVTDTEAFF
TRBJ1-1 | - | TRBV7-9 | CASSQDSPTEAFF
TRBJ2-1 | - | TRBV30 | CAWSTRLAGVTEQFF
TRBJ2-5 | - | TRBV7-8 | CATRPRWEETQYF
TRBJ1-1 | few | TRBV20-1 | CSASPTGRTEAFF
TRBJ2-3 | few | TRBV3-1 | CASSLRTTTQYF
TRBJ1-6 | - | TRBV7-8 | CASSFPAQGRLGYSPLHF
TRBJ2-5 | few | TRBV7-8 | CASSLPGTQYF
TRBJ2-1 | - | TRBV7-2 | CASSQGRYNEQFF
TRBJ2-7 | - | TRBV7-9 | CASSFGLSGPEQYF
TRBJ2-1 | few | TRBV5-1 | CASTLQNGTRGDEQFF
TRBJ2-5 | few | TRBV19 | CASSMVGQGQETQYF
TRBJ2-3 | - | TRBV12-3/TRBV12-4 | CASSTRGADTQYF
TRBJ1-2 | - | TRBV29-1 | CSVTGQNYGYTF
TRBJ2-7 | - | TRBV7-9 | CASSSSGTAYEQYF